Ten or more counts support the clone carrying this T cell receptor (beta chain). Its antigen is not known. The V end was cut by 5 bases, the J end by 5 bases, with 15 bases between. The CDR3 spans 14 residues. CDR1 and CDR2 from the germline V gene are SGHTA and FQGNSA. The data derive from a study of T cell repertoires in cytomegalovirus infection. Overall study: Public TCR beta signatures indicated both CMV infection and matching HLA type. Study-wide results and limits: In two of eight donors, the top clonotype was HLA-C-restricted CMV-specific. The cumulative frequency of public TCR beta families identified carriers of CMV plus the relevant HLA.

One entry per CDR3 protein, called by TCRdb with MiXCR from the reads. Altogether approximately 100,000 distinct CDR3 sequences are present, less than 25% being singletons, with the ten largest covering approximately 40%. The chain joins TRBV7-2 to TRBJ1-1; the D is unclear. The receptor was derived from a human donor in good health (CMV status not recorded). Some clones in this sample may be carry-over from other donors' samples. The sequencing sample was made of CD8+ T cells from PBMCs. This CDR3 is CASSPPGGATEAFF. The CDR3 coding sequence is TGTGCCAGCAGCCCTCCTGGAGGAGCTACTGAAGCTTTCTTT.